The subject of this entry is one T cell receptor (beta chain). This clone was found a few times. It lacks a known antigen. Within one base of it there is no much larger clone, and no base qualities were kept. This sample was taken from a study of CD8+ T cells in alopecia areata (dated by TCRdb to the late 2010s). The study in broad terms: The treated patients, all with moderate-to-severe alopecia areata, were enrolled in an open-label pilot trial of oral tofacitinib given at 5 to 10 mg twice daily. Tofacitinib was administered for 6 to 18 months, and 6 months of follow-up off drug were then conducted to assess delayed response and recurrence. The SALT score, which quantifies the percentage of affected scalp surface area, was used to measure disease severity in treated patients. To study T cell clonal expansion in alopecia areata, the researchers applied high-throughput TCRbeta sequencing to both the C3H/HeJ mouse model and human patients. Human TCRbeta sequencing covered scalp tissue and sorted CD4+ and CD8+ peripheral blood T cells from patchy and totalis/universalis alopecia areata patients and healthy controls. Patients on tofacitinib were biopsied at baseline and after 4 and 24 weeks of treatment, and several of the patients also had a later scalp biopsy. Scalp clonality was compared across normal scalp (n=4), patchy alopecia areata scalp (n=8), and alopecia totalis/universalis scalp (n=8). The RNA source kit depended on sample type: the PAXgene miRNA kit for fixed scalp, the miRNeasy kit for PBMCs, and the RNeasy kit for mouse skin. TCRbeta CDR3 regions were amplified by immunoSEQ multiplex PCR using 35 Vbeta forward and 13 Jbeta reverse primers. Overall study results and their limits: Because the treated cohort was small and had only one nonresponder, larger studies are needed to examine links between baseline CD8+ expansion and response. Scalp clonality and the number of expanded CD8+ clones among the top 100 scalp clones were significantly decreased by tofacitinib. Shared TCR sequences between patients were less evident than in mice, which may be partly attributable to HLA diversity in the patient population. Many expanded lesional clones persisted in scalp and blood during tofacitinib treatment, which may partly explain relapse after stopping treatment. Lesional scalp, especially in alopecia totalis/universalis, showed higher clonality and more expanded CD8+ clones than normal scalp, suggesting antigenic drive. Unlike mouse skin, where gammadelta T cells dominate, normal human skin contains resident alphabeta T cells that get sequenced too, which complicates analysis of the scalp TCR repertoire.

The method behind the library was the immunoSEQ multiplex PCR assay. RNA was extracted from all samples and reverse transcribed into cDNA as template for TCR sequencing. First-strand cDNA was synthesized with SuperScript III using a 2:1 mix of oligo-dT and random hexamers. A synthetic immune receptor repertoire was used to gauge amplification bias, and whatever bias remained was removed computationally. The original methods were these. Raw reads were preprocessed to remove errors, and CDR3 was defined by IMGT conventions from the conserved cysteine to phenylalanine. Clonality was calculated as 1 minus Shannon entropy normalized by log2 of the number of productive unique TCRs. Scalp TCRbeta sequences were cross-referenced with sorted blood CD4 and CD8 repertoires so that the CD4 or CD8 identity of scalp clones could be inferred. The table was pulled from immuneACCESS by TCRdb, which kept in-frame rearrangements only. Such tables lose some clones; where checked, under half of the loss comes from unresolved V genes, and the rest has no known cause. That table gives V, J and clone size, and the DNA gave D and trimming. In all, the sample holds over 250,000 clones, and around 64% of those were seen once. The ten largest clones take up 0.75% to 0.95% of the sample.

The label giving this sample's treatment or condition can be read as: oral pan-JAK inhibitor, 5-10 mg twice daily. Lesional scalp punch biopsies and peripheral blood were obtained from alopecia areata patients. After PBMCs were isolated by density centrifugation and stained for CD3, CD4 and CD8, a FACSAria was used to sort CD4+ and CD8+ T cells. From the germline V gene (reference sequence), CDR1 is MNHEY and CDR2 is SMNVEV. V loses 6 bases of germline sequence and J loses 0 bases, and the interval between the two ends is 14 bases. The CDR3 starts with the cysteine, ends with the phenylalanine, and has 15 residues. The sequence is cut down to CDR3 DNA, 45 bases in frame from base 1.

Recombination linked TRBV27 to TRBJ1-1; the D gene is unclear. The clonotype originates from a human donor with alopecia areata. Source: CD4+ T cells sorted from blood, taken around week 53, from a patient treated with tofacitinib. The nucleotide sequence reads TGTGCCAGCAGCCGTGGCCTCGGGATGAACACTGAAGCTTTCTTT. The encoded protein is CASSRGLGMNTEAFF.